The 13 T cell receptor beta chains in this list originate from one sample, sequenced in a study of beta chain features in type 1 diabetes. Reverse transcribing all isolated RNA meant expressed TCRB transcripts were sequenced. Using immunoSEQ multiplex PCR, the repertoire was profiled, and TCRdb retains in-frame clones only, with some absent. The repertoire holds 200,000 to 250,000 clones, with 13% to 15% as singletons. Source material: naive CD4+ T cells from blood. All receptors derive from a woman aged 35 to 49 in good health.

V gene TRBV5-5 combines with J gene TRBJ1-1; D is undetermined. Trimming removed 1 base at V and 1 base at J, with 8 bases between. The germline CDR1 and CDR2 sequences are SGHKS and YYEKEE (reference sequence). The CDR3 consists of 14 residues. The chain's CDR3 is CASSLSTGNTEAFF. As DNA, the CDR3 is TGTGCCAGCAGCTTGAGCACCGGGAACACTGAAGCTTTCTTT.

This clone occurred once. The chain links TRBV5-1 to TRBJ1-1; D is undetermined. Germline CDR1 SGHRS, CDR2 YFSETQ. The germline V and J ends were trimmed by 4 bases and 10 bases, with 14 bases remaining between them. The CDR3 covers 12 residues. CDR3 region: CASSPAGVGAFF. As DNA, the CDR3 is TGCGCCAGCAGCCCCGCCGGGGTGGGAGCTTTCTTT.

This clone was observed a few times. This sequence joins TRBV27 and TRBJ1-1; D ambiguous. Trimming took off 6 bases at V and 4 bases at J, with 15 bases between the two ends. CDR1 and CDR2 (germline): MNHEY, SMNVEV (reference sequence). The CDR3 is 14 amino acids. This CDR3 reads CASRTASRGTEAFF. The DNA of the CDR3 is TGTGCCAGCAGAACGGCCTCACGGGGCACTGAAGCTTTCTTT.

This clone was observed a handful of times. The chain carries TRBV5-1 and TRBJ2-2, with TRBD2 matching 10 bases. Germline values: CDR1 SGHRS, CDR2 YFSETQ. The CDR3 is made up of 15 amino acids. V shed 0 bases and J 4 bases; nucleotides not matched to a gene: 0. CDR3 in DNA: TGCGCCAGCAGCTTGGGGACTAGCGGCACCGGGGAGCTGTTTTTT. This encodes CASSLGTSGTGELFF. Together with reference TRBV5-1 and TRBJ2-2, the CDR3 gives the full variable domain: KAGVTQTPRYLIKTRGQQVTLSCSPISGHRSVSWYQQTPGQGLQFLFEYFSETQRNKGNFPGRFSGRQFSNSRSEMNVSTLELGDSALYLCASSLGTSGTGELFFGEGSRLTVL.

The chain recombines TRBV19 with TRBJ1-1; D not resolved. The CDR3 is 14 residues long. The V end lost 5 bases, the J end lost 0 bases, and 10 bases lay between the germline ends. The germline gives CDR1 LNHDA, CDR2 SQIVND (reference sequence). CDR3 nucleotides: TGTGCCAGTAGTCGTCTTGGCATGAACACTGAAGCTTTCTTT. Encoded protein: CASSRLGMNTEAFF.

The chain joins TRBV5-4 to TRBJ2-4; the D gene is possibly TRBD1 (6 bases). Trimming cost V 3 bases and J 0 bases, with 13 bases left between them. Germline V gene lookup returns CDR1 SGHNT and CDR2 YYREEE (reference sequence). The CDR3 runs 16 residues. The CDR3 region has the DNA TGTGCCAGCAGCTCCCCGGGACAACTAGCCAAAAACATTCAGTACTTC. This gives the protein CASSSPGQLAKNIQYF.

The rearrangement uses TRBV11-2 and TRBJ2-3, with 10 bases identical to TRBD2. V shed 6 bases and J 6 bases; nucleotides not matched to a gene: 12. Germline V gene data show CDR1 as SGHAT and CDR2 as FQNNGV. The CDR3 sequence is 16 residues long. The CDR3 loop reads CASRAGGTSVRDTQYF. The CDR3 nucleotides are TGTGCCAGCAGGGCCGGGGGGACTAGCGTGAGGGATACGCAGTATTTT.

This clone was picked up a small number of times. This rearrangement joins TRBV20-1 to TRBJ2-3; TRBD2 agrees at 11 bases. V was pared by 5 bases and J by 11 bases, with 3 bases of the junction left unmatched. The length of the CDR3 is 11 residues. Per the germline V gene, CDR1 is DFQATT and CDR2 is SNEGSKA (reference sequence). CDR3 nucleotides: TGCAGTGCTGGCCTAGCGGGGGGGCAGTATTTT. It specifies CSAGLAGGQYF.

The V and J genes are TRBV27 and TRBJ1-1, with D possibly TRBD1 on 6 matching bases. The germline V gene has CDR1 MNHEY and CDR2 SMNVEV (reference sequence). Trimming left V 8 bases short and J 1 base short, with 14 bases between. This CDR3 contains 14 residues. The chain's CDR3 is CASASPGENTEAFF. The CDR3 nucleotides read TGTGCCAGCGCTTCCCCAGGGGAGAACACTGAAGCTTTCTTT.

This clone was found a few times. The J gene is TRBJ2-3, the V gene TRBV19; D possibly corresponds to TRBD1 (6 bases). Trimming stripped 8 bases from V and 0 bases from J, with 15 bases between. Per germline, CDR1 LNHDA and CDR2 SQIVND (reference sequence). The CDR3 sequence is 15 residues long. The CDR3 bases are TGTGCCAGTGCTTACCGGGACACTAGCACAGATACGCAGTATTTT. Its protein product is CASAYRDTSTDTQYF.

Only a few counts were recorded for this clone. The chain carries TRBV6-5 and TRBJ1-4, with 7 bases identical to TRBD1. V shed 6 bases and J 6 bases; nucleotides not matched to a gene: 7. In germline, CDR1 is MNHEY, CDR2 SVGAGI. The CDR3 runs to 14 residues. The CDR3 spells CASSMTGSDEKLFF. The CDR3 bases are TGTGCCAGCAGCATGACAGGGTCGGATGAAAAACTGTTTTTT.

In DNA, the CDR3 is TGTGCCAGCAGCTTAGGGGCGGGGGGGCCGTTTTTGGATACGCAGTATTTT. This translates into CASSLGAGGPFLDTQYF. The rearrangement joins TRBV7-2 to TRBJ2-3; 9 positions match TRBD2. V trimming: 1 base; J trimming: 6 bases; junction bases outside the gene matches: 11. Per the germline V gene, CDR1 is SGHTA and CDR2 is FQGNSA. The CDR3 consists of 17 residues. The whole variable domain, remainder taken from reference TRBV7-2 and TRBJ2-3, is GAGVSQSPSNKVTEKGKDVELRCDPISGHTALYWYRQSLGQGLEFLIYFQGNSAPDKSGLPSDRFSAERTGGSVSTLTIQRTQQEDSAVYLCASSLGAGGPFLDTQYFGPGTRLTVL.

The chain has TRBV11-2 and TRBJ2-5; weak D call: TRBD1 (5 bases). This CDR3 is built from 15 residues. Germline CDR1 reads SGHAT; CDR2 reads FQNNGV. The V gene lost 2 bases and the J gene lost 10 bases, with 20 bases spanning the gap. CDR3 DNA: TGTGCCAGCAGCTTATTGGAGACAGACCCCGGTGGCCAGTACTTC. This sequence encodes CASSLLETDPGGQYF.